One and the same sample provided the 27 T cell receptor beta chains below, sequenced in a study of T cell responses to AZD1222 COVID-19 vaccine. This table comes from immunoSEQ multiplex PCR, and its TCRdb copy is limited to in-frame clones, with some not included. The table shows roughly 130,000 clones, with roughly nine tenths occurring only once. The sequenced sample was peripheral blood, obtained on day 0 of AZD1222 vaccination. The source of these receptors is an adult in good health.

J is TRBJ2-6 and V is TRBV5-1; no clear D. V lost 0 bases and J lost 3, with 7 bases in between. The CDR3 is 15 residues long. CDR1 and CDR2 from the germline V gene are SGHRS and YFSETQ. CDR3 region: CASSLEANGANVLTF. The CDR3 DNA reads TGCGCCAGCAGCTTGGAGGCGAATGGGGCCAACGTCCTGACTTTC. Drawing the rest from reference TRBV5-1 and TRBJ2-6, the complete variable domain is KAGVTQTPRYLIKTRGQQVTLSCSPISGHRSVSWYQQTPGQGLQFLFEYFSETQRNKGNFPGRFSGRQFSNSRSEMNVSTLELGDSALYLCASSLEANGANVLTFGAGSRLTVL.

This rearrangement joins TRBV5-1 to TRBJ1-5; 9 bases are a match to TRBD1. The germline V gene encodes CDR1 SGHRS and CDR2 YFSETQ. The CDR3 is 14 amino acids. The ends lost 4 bases at V and 7 bases at J; junction bases unmatched: 6. The CDR3 protein is CASSQGQGNQPQHF. In DNA, the CDR3 is TGCGCCAGCAGCCAGGGACAGGGTAACCAGCCCCAGCATTTT.

The chain employs TRBV29-1 and TRBJ2-1, with 7 bases that match TRBD1. The CDR3 is 11 amino acids. Germline trimming cut 8 bases from V and 7 bases from J; bases unmatched to any gene: 5. Germline assignment: CDR1 SQVTM and CDR2 ANQGSEA. The CDR3, as DNA: TGCAGCCCCGCACAGGGGAATGAGCAGTTCTTC. Translation: CSPAQGNEQFF.

The chain uses TRBV4-3 and TRBJ2-3; no definite D call. The CDR3 extends over 13 amino acids. V was cut by 1 base and J by 2 bases, with 4 bases left in between. The germline V gene encodes CDR1 LGHNA and CDR2 YSLEER. CDR3 nucleotides: TGCGCCAGCAGCCAAGGGTTCACAGATACGCAGTATTTT. Protein: CASSQGFTDTQYF.

The gene calls are TRBV27 and TRBJ2-1; 12 positions agree with TRBD2. The germline gives CDR1 MNHEY, CDR2 SMNVEV (reference sequence). The CDR3 runs to 19 residues. Trimming cost V 5 bases and J 3 bases; bases outside gene matches: 14. This chain's CDR3 is CASSPPRASGRAFYNEQFF. CDR3 nucleotides: TGTGCCAGCAGTCCGCCCCGGGCTAGCGGGAGGGCTTTCTACAATGAGCAGTTCTTC.

This sequence joins TRBV30 and TRBJ2-7; D gene ambiguous. V was clipped by 2 bases and J by 2 bases, with 10 bases between them. The germline V gene encodes CDR1 GTSNPN and CDR2 SVGIG (reference sequence). The CDR3 is 13 residues long. CDR3 nucleotides: TGTGCCTGGAGTTTCTCGGGTGCCTACGAGCAGTACTTC. It translates to CAWSFSGAYEQYF. Full variable domain (outside the CDR3, taken from reference TRBV30 and TRBJ2-7): SQTIHQWPATLVQPVGSPLSLECTVEGTSNPNLYWYRQAAGRGLQLLFYSVGIGQISSEVPQNLSASRPQDRQFILSSKKLLLSDSGFYLCAWSFSGAYEQYFGPGTRLTVT.

This clone occurred once. V and J are TRBV5-1 and TRBJ2-7; D tentatively reads TRBD1 or TRBD2 (5 bases each). V was clipped by 1 base and J by 3 bases, with 11 bases between them. The CDR3 is made up of 14 amino acids. Germline lookup yields CDR1 SGHRS and CDR2 YFSETQ. The CDR3 sequence is CASSLKGGGYEQYF. As DNA, the CDR3 is TGCGCCAGCAGCTTGAAGGGTGGGGGCTACGAGCAGTACTTC.

The J gene is TRBJ1-1, the V gene TRBV19, with 8 positions matching TRBD1. The CDR3 spans 14 residues. The germline CDR1 and CDR2 sequences are LNHDA and SQIVND (reference sequence). The trim removed 5 bases at V and 10 bases at J, leaving 12 bases unmatched. The CDR3 coding sequence is TGTGCCAGTAGTTTCGGGACAGGCGAGGTCGCAGCTTTCTTT. Its translation: CASSFGTGEVAAFF.

The chain joins TRBV5-4 to TRBJ2-1; 7 positions agree with TRBD1. This CDR3 region has 16 residues. Germline CDR1 reads SGHNT; CDR2 reads YYREEE (reference sequence). V trimming: 4 bases; J trimming: 6 bases; junction bases outside the gene matches: 13. The CDR3 region is CASSESTGRVINEQFF. The CDR3 DNA reads as TGTGCCAGCAGCGAATCGACAGGGCGAGTCATCAATGAGCAGTTCTTC.

This clone was found a few times. V gene TRBV18 combines with J gene TRBJ2-7, with D maybe TRBD1 (6 bases). The length of the CDR3 is 13 residues. Germline V gene data show CDR1 as KGHSH and CDR2 as LQKENI. V was trimmed by 4 bases and J by 6 bases, leaving 13 bases between them. The CDR3 coding sequence is TGTGCCAGCTCACATCCCAGGGGTAGCGAGCAGTACTTC. Translation: CASSHPRGSEQYF.

The chain links TRBV24-1 to TRBJ2-2; D is unclear. V was pared by 0 bases and J by 2 bases, with 9 bases between. CDR1 is KGHDR, CDR2 SFDVKD, per germline. The CDR3 totals 16 residues. The CDR3 coding sequence is TGTGCCACCAGTGATTTGCTTCCTGGAAACACCGGGGAGCTGTTTTTT. Its translation: CATSDLLPGNTGELFF.

The CDR3 sequence: CASSLVRGMETQYF. The CDR3 coding sequence is TGTGCCAGCAGCTTGGTTCGGGGGATGGAGACCCAGTACTTC. The chain links TRBV5-6 to TRBJ2-5; D is perhaps TRBD2 (6 bases). Trimming took 0 bases from V and 5 from J, leaving 11 bases between them. The V gene's germline CDR1 is SGHDT and CDR2 YYEEEE. This CDR3 comprises 14 residues.

The chain joins TRBV4-1 to TRBJ2-2, with 7 nucleotides matching TRBD2. CDR3 length equals 17 residues. Germline lookup yields CDR1 MGHRA and CDR2 YSYEKL. J was trimmed by 6 bases and V by 3 bases; bases with no gene match: 13. The CDR3 DNA reads as TGCGCCAGCAGCCAGTCTGTGGCGGGAGTTACCCCCGGGGAGCTGTTTTTT. Protein product: CASSQSVAGVTPGELFF.

J is TRBJ2-5 and V is TRBV5-4; 13 positions agree with TRBD2. CDR1 SGHNT and CDR2 YYREEE come from the germline V gene (reference sequence). V trimming: 4 bases; J trimming: 2 bases; junction bases outside the gene matches: 5. This CDR3 has 16 amino acids. CDR3 in DNA: TGTGCCAGCAGCCGACTAGCGGGAGGCACACAAGAGACCCAGTACTTC. Residues: CASSRLAGGTQETQYF. The entire variable domain, with the rest obtained from reference TRBV5-4 and TRBJ2-5, is as follows: ETGVTQSPTHLIKTRGQQVTLRCSSQSGHNTVSWYQQALGQGPQFIFQYYREEENGRGNFPPRFSGLQFPNYSSELNVNALELDDSALYLCASSRLAGGTQETQYFGPGTRLLVL.

The chain carries TRBV5-1 and TRBJ2-3; D unresolved. Trimming shortened V by 4 bases and J by 6 bases, and 15 bases separated the two germline ends. Germline-derived CDR1 and CDR2 are SGHRS and YFSETQ. This CDR3 region has 14 residues. This chain's CDR3 is CASSGTSEVDTQYF. CDR3 in DNA: TGCGCCAGCAGCGGAACCTCAGAGGTCGATACGCAGTATTTT.

The chain recombines TRBV18 with TRBJ2-7, with D perhaps being TRBD1 or TRBD2 (5 bases each). V lost 3 bases to trimming and J lost 3 bases, with 12 bases between them. The CDR3 extends over 14 amino acids. The germline V gene encodes CDR1 KGHSH and CDR2 LQKENI. The CDR3 DNA is TGTGCCAGCTCACCCACTGGGGGAGTCTACGAGCAGTACTTC. The encoded protein is CASSPTGGVYEQYF.

V and J are TRBV7-9 and TRBJ1-1; D gene uncertain. The V gene's germline CDR1 is SEHNR and CDR2 FQNEAQ (reference sequence). Trimming pared 3 bases from V and 10 bases from J, leaving 18 bases between. The CDR3 is 14 amino acids. The CDR3 DNA reads TGTGCCAGCAGCTTGACGTCAGATATCCAAGGAGCTTTCTTT. The encoded protein is CASSLTSDIQGAFF.

This chain uses TRBV6-2 or TRBV6-3 with TRBJ2-7; unclear D gene. With 6 bases removed from V and 0 bases from J, the gap between germline ends came to 6 bases. The CDR3 has 12 residues. CDR1 MNHEY and CDR2 SVGEGT come from the germline V gene. CDR3 in amino acids: CASSWGSYEQYF. The CDR3 DNA reads as TGTGCCAGCAGCTGGGGCTCCTACGAGCAGTACTTC.

This chain connects TRBV29-1 to TRBJ2-7; 10 bases agree with TRBD2. Per germline, CDR1 SQVTM and CDR2 ANQGSEA. V lost 5 bases and J lost 6; bases outside the gene matches: 7. This CDR3 comprises 13 residues. Written as DNA, the CDR3 is TGCAGCGTTTATGAGCGGGAGGGGGGCGAGCAGTACTTC. Amino acids: CSVYEREGGEQYF.

V is TRBV11-3 and J is TRBJ2-2, with D unclear. Between the trimmed V and J ends, which lost 5 bases and 7 bases, there was a span of 11 bases. CDR1 and CDR2 (germline): SGHNT, YENEEA. The CDR3 is 13 amino acids. CDR3 DNA: TGTGCCAGCAGCCAACTGGGAAACGGGGAGCTGTTTTTT. It is translated as CASSQLGNGELFF. The whole variable domain, remainder taken from reference TRBV11-3 and TRBJ2-2, is EAGVVQSPRYKIIEKKQPVAFWCNPISGHNTLYWYLQNLGQGPELLIRYENEEAVDDSQLPKDRFSAERLKGVDSTLKIQPAELGDSAVYLCASSQLGNGELFFGEGSRLTVL.

The CDR3 sequence: CATSDPYGTGLTDTQYF. The CDR3 bases are TGTGCCACCAGTGATCCGTACGGGACAGGGTTGACAGATACGCAGTATTTT. The J gene is TRBJ2-3, the V gene TRBV24-1; the match to TRBD1 covers 9 bases. V lost 3 bases to trimming and J lost 3 bases; unmatched junction nucleotides: 9. The V gene's germline CDR1 is KGHDR and CDR2 SFDVKD. The CDR3 consists of 17 residues.

This chain uses TRBV28 with TRBJ2-7; 11 bases agree with TRBD2. The CDR3 is made up of 15 amino acids. In germline, CDR1 is MDHEN, CDR2 SYDVKM. Trimming at V came to 6 bases and at J to 0 bases, leaving 4 bases not matched to a gene. The CDR3 sequence: CASRTGLAASYEQYF. The CDR3 DNA follows: TGTGCCAGCAGGACGGGACTAGCGGCCTCCTACGAGCAGTACTTC.

J is TRBJ1-1 and V is TRBV6-5; no reliable D call. The CDR3 consists of 12 residues. The V gene's germline CDR1 is MNHEY and CDR2 SVGAGI. Trimming stripped 0 bases from V and 8 bases from J, with 7 bases between. The CDR3 reads CASSYSHQEAFF. DNA for the CDR3: TGTGCCAGCAGTTACTCCCACCAGGAAGCTTTCTTT.

J is TRBJ2-3 and V is TRBV7-2; D remains ambiguous. This CDR3 contains 13 residues. In germline, CDR1 is SGHTA, CDR2 FQGNSA. Trimming stripped 3 bases from V and 2 bases from J, with 6 bases between. CDR3 DNA sequence: TGTGCCAGCAGCTTGCTGGTCACAGATACGCAGTATTTT. It yields the protein CASSLLVTDTQYF.

Here the CDR3 DNA reads TGCGCCAGCAGTGAACAGGATATCTCTGGAAACACCATATATTTT. This translates into CASSEQDISGNTIYF. The chain combines TRBV10-2 with TRBJ1-3; D may be TRBD1 (5 bases). CDR1 is WSHSY, CDR2 SAAADI, per germline. With 3 bases removed from V and 0 bases from J, the gap between germline ends came to 9 bases. The CDR3 length is 15 residues.

The CDR3 DNA reads TGTGCCAGCAGTTCCCCTGGGGGGGGTGAAAAACTGTTTTTT. Its translation is CASSSPGGGEKLFF. This chain uses TRBV28 with TRBJ1-4; a possible D gene is TRBD1 (5 bases). Trimming took 4 bases from V and 7 from J, leaving 13 bases between them. The CDR3 consists of 14 residues. The V gene's germline CDR1 is MDHEN and CDR2 SYDVKM.

The V and J genes are TRBV2 and TRBJ2-7; the D gene could be TRBD1 or TRBD2 (5 bases each). Germline loops: CDR1 SNHLY, CDR2 FYNNEI. The CDR3 is made up of 12 amino acids. The V and J ends lost 2 bases and 5 bases respectively, with 7 bases between them. CDR3: CASSELGDEQYF. The CDR3 DNA reads as TGTGCCAGCAGTGAATTGGGGGACGAGCAGTACTTC. Together with reference TRBV2 and TRBJ2-7, the CDR3 gives the full variable domain: EPEVTQTPSHQVTQMGQEVILRCVPISNHLYFYWYRQILGQKVEFLVSFYNNEISEKSEIFDDQFSVERPDGSNFTLKIRSTKLEDSAMYFCASSELGDEQYFGPGTRLTVT.